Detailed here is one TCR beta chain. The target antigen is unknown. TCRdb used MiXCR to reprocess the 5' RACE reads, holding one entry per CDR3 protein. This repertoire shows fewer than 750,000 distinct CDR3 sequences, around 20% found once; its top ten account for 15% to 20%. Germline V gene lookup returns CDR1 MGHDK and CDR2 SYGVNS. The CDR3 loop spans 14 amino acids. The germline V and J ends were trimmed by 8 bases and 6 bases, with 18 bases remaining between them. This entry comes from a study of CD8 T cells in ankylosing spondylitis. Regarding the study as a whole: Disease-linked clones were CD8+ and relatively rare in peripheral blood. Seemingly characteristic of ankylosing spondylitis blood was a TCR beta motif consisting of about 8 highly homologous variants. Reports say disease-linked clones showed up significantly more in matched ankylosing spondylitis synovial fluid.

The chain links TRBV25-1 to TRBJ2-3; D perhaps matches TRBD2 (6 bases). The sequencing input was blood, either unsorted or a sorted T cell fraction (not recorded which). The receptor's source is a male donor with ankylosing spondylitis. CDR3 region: CASAYGGWIDTQYF. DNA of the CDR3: TGTGCCAGCGCTTACGGGGGATGGATTGATACGCAGTATTTT.